This TCR beta chain was sequenced in a study of blood T cell repertoires in COVID-19. Germline V gene lookup returns CDR1 SGHRS and CDR2 YFSETQ. CDR3 length equals 13 residues. V lost 0 bases and J 5 bases, leaving 5 bases between the germline ends. The assay was immunoSEQ multiplex PCR, and TCRdb's table has in-frame clones only and misses some. The repertoire includes 330,000 or so clones, roughly 90% of them detected once, and almost 3% sits in the top ten. The specimen was PBMCs or T cells enriched from blood (not recorded which). The chain combines TRBV5-1 with TRBJ2-2; D is ambiguous. The TCR originated in a woman aged 25 to 45 who had recovered from COVID-19. CDR3 protein: CASSLEATGELFF. DNA for the CDR3: TGCGCCAGCAGCTTGGAAGCGACCGGGGAGCTGTTTTTT.